These 24 T cell receptor beta chains originate from one sample sequenced in a study of cytomegalovirus exposure and HLA in healthy donors. PCR amplification relied on 60 Vbeta primers (plus 13 Jbeta primers). The method was immunoSEQ multiplex PCR; TCRdb's version includes in-frame clones alone and lacks a portion of them. The table for this sample gives roughly 42,000 clones. The source material was PBMCs. The receptors were sampled from a man in his thirties or forties in good health and CMV-seronegative.

V is TRBV4-1 and J is TRBJ2-7; D remains unclear. The V and J ends lost 1 base and 0 bases respectively, with 10 bases between them. Germline V lookup: CDR1 MGHRA, CDR2 YSYEKL. The CDR3 consists of 15 residues. The CDR3, as DNA: TGCGCCAGCAGCCAAGTCCCCTCGTCCTCCTACGAGCAGTACTTC. It yields the protein CASSQVPSSSYEQYF.

The V and J genes are TRBV5-5 and TRBJ2-7, with D uncertain. Looked up from germline, CDR1 is SGHKS and CDR2 is YYEKEE (reference sequence). The CDR3 runs to 15 residues. Trimming removed 0 bases from V and 2 bases from J, with 12 bases in between. CDR3 protein: CASSLVYSKPYEQYF. CDR3 nucleotide sequence: TGTGCCAGCAGCTTGGTTTACAGCAAACCCTACGAGCAGTACTTC.

The DNA of the CDR3 is TGTGCCAGCAGCGCGAGAGGGACAGGGGACAATGAGCAGTTCTTC. This encodes CASSARGTGDNEQFF. This rearrangement joins TRBV9 to TRBJ2-1, with TRBD1 matching 10 bases. Trimming took 3 bases from V and 5 from J; bases not matched to a gene: 5. Germline V gene data show CDR1 as SGDLS and CDR2 as YYNGEE. The CDR3 runs 15 residues. Drawing the rest from reference TRBV9 and TRBJ2-1, the complete variable domain is DSGVTQTPKHLITATGQRVTLRCSPRSGDLSVYWYQQSLDQGLQFLIQYYNGEERAKGNILERFSAQQFPDLHSELNLSSLELGDSALYFCASSARGTGDNEQFFGPGTRLTVL.

The rearrangement links TRBV5-1 to TRBJ2-2; TRBD2 matches at 8 bases. The CDR3 runs 16 residues. The junction had 6 bases not matched to a gene; V was cut back by 1 base and J by 4 bases. Germline loops: CDR1 SGHRS, CDR2 YFSETQ. This chain's CDR3 is CASSLSGRASTGELFF. Here the CDR3 DNA reads TGCGCCAGCAGCTTGTCCGGGAGGGCCAGCACCGGGGAGCTGTTTTTT.

The chain uses TRBV11-2 and TRBJ1-4, with D perhaps TRBD1 (6 bases). CDR3 length: 15 residues. V lost 4 bases and J 7 bases, leaving 16 bases between the germline ends. Germline V gene sequence: CDR1 SGHAT, CDR2 FQNNGV. The CDR3 DNA reads TGTGCCAGCAGCTCCCATCGGGGCAGGGGTGAAAAACTGTTTTTT. Residues: CASSSHRGRGEKLFF.

Notes on this clone: At one boundary the junction diverges from the germline segment, which might be a read error. This sample includes further DNA sequences coding for the same CDR3. The chain is built from TRBV29-1 and TRBJ2-7; D perhaps matches TRBD1 (7 bases). In germline, CDR1 is SQVTM, CDR2 ANQGSEA. The CDR3 covers 14 residues. CDR3 DNA sequence: TGCAGCGTCGCGGGACAGAAGGGGTCCTACGAACAGTACTTC. It translates to CSVAGQKGSYEQYF.

This chain connects TRBV6-1 to TRBJ1-2; D unresolved. This CDR3 comprises 14 residues. Germline values: CDR1 MNHNS, CDR2 SASEGT. V lost 0 bases, J lost 2 bases, and 7 bases lay in between. Here the CDR3 reads CASSEAGRNYGYTF. DNA of the CDR3: TGTGCCAGCAGTGAAGCGGGCAGAAACTATGGCTACACCTTC.

This sequence joins TRBV15 and TRBJ1-1, with D possibly TRBD1 on 5 matching bases. The germline V gene has CDR1 LNHNV and CDR2 YYDKDF (reference sequence). The CDR3 covers 14 residues. V was clipped by 3 bases and J by 4 bases, with 12 bases between them. Here the CDR3 reads CATSRAFGGTEAFF. CDR3 DNA: TGTGCCACCAGCAGGGCCTTCGGGGGCACTGAAGCTTTCTTT.

V gene TRBV30 combines with J gene TRBJ2-2; TRBD1 matches at 7 bases. With 8 bases clipped from V and 0 bases from J, the junction kept 6 bases outside the gene matches. Germline loops: CDR1 GTSNPN, CDR2 SVGIG (reference sequence). The length of the CDR3 is 14 residues. In DNA, the CDR3 is TGTGCCCACCCCGGGACAGCGAACACCGGGGAGCTGTTTTTT. Its protein is CAHPGTANTGELFF.

This rearrangement joins TRBV6-6 to TRBJ1-1, with D uncertain. The ends were cut back, 0 bases at V and 0 bases at J, with 5 bases in the middle. The germline V gene has CDR1 MNHNY and CDR2 SVGAGI (reference sequence). This CDR3 is 14 amino acids long. For the CDR3, the DNA is TGTGCCAGCAGTTACTCGACATTGAACACTGAAGCTTTCTTT. The encoded protein is CASSYSTLNTEAFF.

This chain joins TRBV7-9 and TRBJ1-2; D gene unclear. CDR3 size: 12 residues. Germline CDR1 reads SEHNR; CDR2 reads FQNEAQ (reference sequence). Trimming stripped 5 bases from V and 9 bases from J, with 13 bases between. The CDR3 bases are TGTGCCAGCAGCCTCGGCGGGGATAGCTACACCTTC. This sequence encodes CASSLGGDSYTF.

In DNA, the CDR3 is TGTGCCTGGACCGGACACAGGGCCTACGAGCAGTACTTC. It is translated as CAWTGHRAYEQYF. This rearrangement joins TRBV30 to TRBJ2-7; D is possibly TRBD1 (6 bases). This CDR3 is built from 13 residues. Looked up from germline, CDR1 is GTSNPN and CDR2 is SVGIG (reference sequence). V shed 4 bases and J shed 2 bases, with 12 bases lying between them. Full variable domain (rest looked up from reference TRBV30 and TRBJ2-7): SQTIHQWPATLVQPVGSPLSLECTVEGTSNPNLYWYRQAAGRGLQLLFYSVGIGQISSEVPQNLSASRPQDRQFILSSKKLLLSDSGFYLCAWTGHRAYEQYFGPGTRLTVT.

The chain links TRBV4-3 to TRBJ2-7, with D perhaps TRBD2 (6 bases). CDR1 is LGHNA, CDR2 YSLEER, per germline. The CDR3 runs to 17 residues. V lost 0 bases, J lost 5 bases, and 20 bases lay in between. The CDR3 bases are TGCGCCAGCAGCCAAGACTGGGGCGGGACGTTTATGAACGAGCAGTACTTC. Translating gives CASSQDWGGTFMNEQYF.

The rearrangement uses TRBV4-1 and TRBJ2-5; TRBD2 agrees at 10 bases. Germline-derived CDR1 and CDR2 are MGHRA and YSYEKL. The CDR3 totals 19 residues. The junction had 17 bases not matched to a gene; V was cut back by 4 bases and J by 3 bases. CDR3 sequence: CASSRPPNGQREGEETQYF. CDR3 sequence (DNA): TGCGCCAGCAGCCGGCCCCCCAATGGCCAGCGGGAGGGAGAAGAGACCCAGTACTTC.

The V call is TRBV30, the J call TRBJ1-2; D ambiguous. The CDR3 is 13 amino acids. Germline values: CDR1 GTSNPN, CDR2 SVGIG (reference sequence). Deletions cut 0 bases from V and 0 bases from J, with 5 bases between. The CDR3, as DNA: TGTGCCTGGAGTGTAGAGGCTAACTATGGCTACACCTTC. Translated: CAWSVEANYGYTF.

The genes are TRBV7-9 and TRBJ1-4; TRBD1 aligns across 9 bases. CDR1 is SEHNR, CDR2 FQNEAQ, per germline (reference sequence). V trimming: 5 bases; J trimming: 8 bases; junction bases outside the gene matches: 12. CDR3 size: 16 residues. The CDR3 region is CASSAAPGQGTEKLFF. The CDR3 region has the DNA TGTGCCAGCAGCGCAGCCCCGGGACAGGGTACAGAAAAACTGTTTTTT.

J is TRBJ2-7 and V is TRBV29-1; TRBD1 is a possible D gene (6 bases). Germline V gene data show CDR1 as SQVTM and CDR2 as ANQGSEA. This CDR3 is built from 12 residues. V lost 7 bases and J lost 0, with 10 bases in between. CDR3 coding DNA: TGCAGCGGAGGGGGAAGCTCCTACGAGCAGTACTTC. Translation gives CSGGGSSYEQYF.

The V and J genes are TRBV5-1 and TRBJ1-6, with D uncertain. Trimming shortened V by 0 bases and J by 8 bases, and 9 bases separated the two germline ends. The CDR3 spans 14 residues. Germline V gives CDR1 SGHRS, CDR2 YFSETQ. The CDR3 protein is CASSLAGWDSPLHF. As DNA, the CDR3 is TGCGCCAGCAGCTTGGCGGGTTGGGATTCACCCCTCCACTTT.

The rearrangement joins TRBV5-4 to TRBJ1-1; 7 bases fit TRBD1. J lost 3 bases, V lost 4 bases, and 9 bases had no gene match. There are 15 residues in the CDR3. The germline gives CDR1 SGHNT, CDR2 YYREEE (reference sequence). CDR3 DNA: TGTGCCAGCAGCCTGAGGACAGGACGGGACACTGAAGCTTTCTTT. As protein: CASSLRTGRDTEAFF.

This rearrangement joins TRBV30 to TRBJ1-1, with no clear D. V was pared by 2 bases and J by 6 bases, with 10 bases between. Germline CDR1 and CDR2: GTSNPN and SVGIG (reference sequence). This CDR3 has 12 amino acids. In DNA, the CDR3 is TGTGCCTGGAGTCTGAGAACGTCTGAAGCTTTCTTT. Amino acids: CAWSLRTSEAFF. The full variable domain, with the rest looked up from reference TRBV30 and TRBJ1-1, is SQTIHQWPATLVQPVGSPLSLECTVEGTSNPNLYWYRQAAGRGLQLLFYSVGIGQISSEVPQNLSASRPQDRQFILSSKKLLLSDSGFYLCAWSLRTSEAFFGQGTRLTVV.

In terms of frequency, this clone is medium-sized. This same CDR3 is encoded by further DNA sequences in the sample. This chain links TRBV4-3 with TRBJ1-6, with 8 bases aligning to TRBD1. V lost 0 bases and J lost 10; bases outside the gene matches: 8. The CDR3 has 16 amino acids. Germline CDR1 and CDR2: LGHNA and YSLEER. CDR3 sequence (DNA): TGCGCCAGCAGCCAAGATCCCGGGACAGGAGCCTCACCCCTCCACTTT. This translates into CASSQDPGTGASPLHF.

The chain carries TRBV5-6 and TRBJ1-6; 7 nucleotides line up with TRBD1. Germline loops: CDR1 SGHDT, CDR2 YYEEEE. V dropped 4 bases and J dropped 10; count of bases not matched to a gene: 11. The CDR3 sequence is 15 residues long. Here the CDR3 reads CASSRGGSHLSPLHF. In nucleotides, the CDR3 is TGTGCCAGCAGCAGAGGGGGCAGCCATCTGTCACCCCTCCACTTT.

The genes are TRBV6-1 and TRBJ1-5; 7 nucleotides line up with TRBD1. Trimming at V came to 10 bases and at J to 2 bases, leaving 8 bases not matched to a gene. The germline CDR1 and CDR2 sequences are MNHNS and SASEGT. The CDR3 contains 14 residues. CDR3 coding DNA: TGTGCCATCAGCCCTGACAGGGGCAATCAGCCCCAGCATTTT. Its protein is CAISPDRGNQPQHF.

CDR3 loop: CASSFDSTGELFF. In DNA form, the CDR3 reads TGCGCCAGCAGCTTCGACAGCACCGGGGAGCTGTTTTTT. V gene TRBV5-1 combines with J gene TRBJ2-2; D might be TRBD1 (5 bases). CDR3 length: 13 amino acids. CDR1 and CDR2 (germline): SGHRS, YFSETQ. Deletions cut 2 bases from V and 4 bases from J, with 6 bases between.